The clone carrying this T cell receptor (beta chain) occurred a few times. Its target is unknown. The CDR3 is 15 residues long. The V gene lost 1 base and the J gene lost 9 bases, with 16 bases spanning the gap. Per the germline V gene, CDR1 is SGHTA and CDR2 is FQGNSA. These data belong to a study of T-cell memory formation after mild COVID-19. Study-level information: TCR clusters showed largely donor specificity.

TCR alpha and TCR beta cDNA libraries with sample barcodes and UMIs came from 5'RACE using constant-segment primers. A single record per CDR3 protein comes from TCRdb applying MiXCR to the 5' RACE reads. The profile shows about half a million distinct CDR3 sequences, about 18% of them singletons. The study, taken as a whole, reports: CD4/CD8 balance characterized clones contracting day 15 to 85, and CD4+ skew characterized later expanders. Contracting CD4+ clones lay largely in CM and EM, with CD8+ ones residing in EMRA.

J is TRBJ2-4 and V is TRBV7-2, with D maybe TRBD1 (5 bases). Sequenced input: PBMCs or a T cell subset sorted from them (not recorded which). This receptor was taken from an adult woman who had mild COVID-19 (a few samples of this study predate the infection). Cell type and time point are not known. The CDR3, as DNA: TGTGCCAGCAGCTTAGTGGGGCGCGGTCCAGCCATTCAGTACTTC. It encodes CASSLVGRGPAIQYF.